The 11 T cell receptor beta chains in this list originate from one sample, sequenced in a study of T cell responses to AZD1222 COVID-19 vaccine. Some clones are missing from TCRdb's copy, which holds only in-frame ones; the method was immunoSEQ multiplex PCR. The data show approximately 190,000 clones, with 90% to 95% seen just once and roughly 9.2% held by the top ten. The specimen was peripheral blood, collected on day 0 of AZD1222 vaccination. All receptors derive from an adult in good health.

V gene TRBV2 combines with J gene TRBJ1-5; no reliable D call. Germline V gene data show CDR1 as SNHLY and CDR2 as FYNNEI. V lost 7 bases, J lost 0 bases, and 13 bases lay in between. This CDR3 has 15 residues. CDR3 DNA sequence: TGTGCCAGCACCGCGGGCACAGCTAGCAATCAGCCCCAGCATTTT. This sequence encodes CASTAGTASNQPQHF.

The rearrangement links TRBV28 to TRBJ2-1; tentative D call: TRBD1 (6 bases). V was pared by 6 bases and J by 11 bases, with 14 bases between. CDR3 size: 12 residues. Germline CDR1 reads MDHEN; CDR2 reads SYDVKM. In DNA, the CDR3 is TGTGCCAGCAGCCCCCCCCAGGGGCAGCAGTTCTTC. It is translated as CASSPPQGQQFF.

The rearrangement links TRBV5-6 to TRBJ1-3; D not resolved. The CDR3 loop spans 16 amino acids. Germline V gives CDR1 SGHDT, CDR2 YYEEEE. Trimming removed 3 bases at V and 2 bases at J, with 15 bases between. The CDR3 spells CASSSGEWFAGNTIYF. The CDR3, as DNA: TGTGCCAGCAGCTCCGGAGAATGGTTTGCTGGAAACACCATATATTTT.

This chain connects TRBV28 to TRBJ1-2; maybe TRBD1 (5 bases). Trimming cost V 3 bases and J 4 bases, with 15 bases left between them. Germline V gene sequence: CDR1 MDHEN, CDR2 SYDVKM. This CDR3 has 15 residues. CDR3 coding DNA: TGTGCCAGCAGTTTGCTTCAGGGCCCCGCCTATGGCTACACCTTC. It is translated as CASSLLQGPAYGYTF.

The V gene is TRBV27, the J gene TRBJ2-2; D remains unclear. Trimming removed 5 bases at V and 6 bases at J, with 13 bases between. There are 14 residues in the CDR3. Germline CDR1 MNHEY, CDR2 SMNVEV (reference sequence). The CDR3: CASSPFRGAGELFF. CDR3 nucleotide sequence: TGTGCCAGCAGTCCCTTCCGTGGGGCCGGGGAGCTGTTTTTT.

V and J are TRBV27 and TRBJ2-5; weak D call: TRBD1 (5 bases). The CDR3 spans 15 residues. Germline CDR1 is MNHEY and CDR2 is SMNVEV (reference sequence). V was shortened by 5 bases and J by 4 bases, with 17 bases between the two germline ends. The CDR3 region is CASSRFDRVRETQYF. The CDR3 DNA is TGTGCCAGCAGTCGTTTCGACAGAGTAAGAGAGACCCAGTACTTC.

V gene TRBV19 combines with J gene TRBJ2-6; TRBD1 is a possible D gene (6 bases). The germline V and J ends were trimmed by 5 bases and 2 bases, with 19 bases remaining between them. Germline CDR1 LNHDA, CDR2 SQIVND (reference sequence). This CDR3 comprises 18 residues. The CDR3 sequence: CASSPSLSQGPGANVLTF. The CDR3 region has the DNA TGTGCCAGTAGTCCATCCTTATCCCAGGGGCCTGGGGCCAACGTCCTGACTTTC. Full variable domain (outside the CDR3, taken from reference TRBV19 and TRBJ2-6): DGGITQSPKYLFRKEGQNVTLSCEQNLNHDAMYWYRQDPGQGLRLIYYSQIVNDFQKGDIAEGYSVSREKKESFPLTVTSAQKNPTAFYLCASSPSLSQGPGANVLTFGAGSRLTVL.

V usage is TRBV6-1 and J usage is TRBJ1-3; D is uncertain. V dropped 1 base and J dropped 0 bases, with 10 bases sitting between them. Germline V lookup: CDR1 MNHNS, CDR2 SASEGT. The CDR3 covers 16 residues. For the CDR3, the DNA is TGTGCCAGCAGTGAAGGGTTGATAAGCTCTGGAAACACCATATATTTT. It codes for CASSEGLISSGNTIYF.

The sample holds one count of this clone. The CDR3 is CASSGTNEQFF. Here the CDR3 DNA reads TGCGCCAGCAGCGGAACTAATGAGCAGTTCTTC. The chain recombines TRBV5-1 with TRBJ2-1; no firm D call. The V end was cut by 4 bases, the J end by 7 bases, with 6 bases between. In germline, CDR1 is SGHRS, CDR2 YFSETQ. The length of the CDR3 is 11 residues.

This chain links TRBV7-7 with TRBJ2-6; 7 bases are shared with TRBD1. There are 16 residues in the CDR3. Germline values: CDR1 SSHAT, CDR2 FNYEAQ (reference sequence). The CDR3 DNA sequence: TGTGCTAGCCTGGGACAGATAATATCTGGGGCCAACGTCCTGACTTTC. It translates to CASLGQIISGANVLTF.

This rearrangement joins TRBV5-6 to TRBJ2-1, with 7 bases matching TRBD2. The junction had 8 bases not matched to a gene; V was cut back by 4 bases and J by 10 bases. This CDR3 comprises 13 residues. Germline-derived CDR1 and CDR2 are SGHDT and YYEEEE. The CDR3 loop is CASSPGGAGEQFF. CDR3 in DNA: TGTGCCAGCAGCCCGGGGGGAGCGGGAGAGCAGTTCTTC. The whole variable domain, filled in from reference TRBV5-6 and TRBJ2-1, reads DAGVTQSPTHLIKTRGQQVTLRCSPKSGHDTVSWYQQALGQGPQFIFQYYEEEERQRGNFPDRFSGHQFPNYSSELNVNALLLGDSALYLCASSPGGAGEQFFGPGTRLTVL.